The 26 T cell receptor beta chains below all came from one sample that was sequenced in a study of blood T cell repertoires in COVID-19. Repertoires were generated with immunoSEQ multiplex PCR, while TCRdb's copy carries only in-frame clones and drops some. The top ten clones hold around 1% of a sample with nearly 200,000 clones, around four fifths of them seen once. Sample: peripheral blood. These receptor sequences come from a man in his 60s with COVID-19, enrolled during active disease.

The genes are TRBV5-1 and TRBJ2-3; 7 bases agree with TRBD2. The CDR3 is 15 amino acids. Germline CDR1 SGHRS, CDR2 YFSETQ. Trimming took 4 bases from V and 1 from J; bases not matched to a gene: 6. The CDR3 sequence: CASSPPSGGTDTQYF. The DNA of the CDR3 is TGCGCCAGCAGCCCGCCTAGCGGCGGCACAGATACGCAGTATTTT. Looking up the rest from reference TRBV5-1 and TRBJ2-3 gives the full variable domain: KAGVTQTPRYLIKTRGQQVTLSCSPISGHRSVSWYQQTPGQGLQFLFEYFSETQRNKGNFPGRFSGRQFSNSRSEMNVSTLELGDSALYLCASSPPSGGTDTQYFGPGTRLTVL.

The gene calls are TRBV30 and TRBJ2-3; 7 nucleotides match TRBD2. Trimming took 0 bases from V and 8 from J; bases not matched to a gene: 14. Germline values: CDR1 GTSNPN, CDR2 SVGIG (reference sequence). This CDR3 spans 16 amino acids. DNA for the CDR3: TGTGCCTGGAGTGTACGGGGGGACTCACTAAGGGCTACGCAGTATTTT. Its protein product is CAWSVRGDSLRATQYF.

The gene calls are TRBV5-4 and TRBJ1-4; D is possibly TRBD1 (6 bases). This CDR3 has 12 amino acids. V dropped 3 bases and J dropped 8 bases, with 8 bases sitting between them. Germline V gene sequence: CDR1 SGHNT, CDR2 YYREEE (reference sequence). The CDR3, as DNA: TGTGCCAGCAGCTCCGGACAGGAAAAACTGTTTTTT. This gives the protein CASSSGQEKLFF.

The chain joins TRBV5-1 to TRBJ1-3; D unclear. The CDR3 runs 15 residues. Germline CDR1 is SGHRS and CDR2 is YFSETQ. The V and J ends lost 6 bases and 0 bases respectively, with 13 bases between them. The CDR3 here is CASTRDGYSGNTIYF. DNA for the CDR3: TGCGCCAGCACCCGCGACGGGTACTCTGGAAACACCATATATTTT.

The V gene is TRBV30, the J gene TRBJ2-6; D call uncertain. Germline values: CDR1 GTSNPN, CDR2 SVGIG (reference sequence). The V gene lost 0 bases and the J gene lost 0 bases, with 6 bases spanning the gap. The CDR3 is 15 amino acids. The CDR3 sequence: CAWSVQTSGANVLTF. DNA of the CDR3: TGTGCCTGGAGTGTACAGACCTCTGGGGCCAACGTCCTGACTTTC.

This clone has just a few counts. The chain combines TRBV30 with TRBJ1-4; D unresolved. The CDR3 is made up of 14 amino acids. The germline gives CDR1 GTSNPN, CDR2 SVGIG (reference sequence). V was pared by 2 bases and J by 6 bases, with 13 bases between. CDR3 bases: TGTGCCTGGAGTCGAAGTATGATAGATGAAAAACTGTTTTTT. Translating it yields CAWSRSMIDEKLFF. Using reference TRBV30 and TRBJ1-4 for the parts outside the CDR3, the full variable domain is SQTIHQWPATLVQPVGSPLSLECTVEGTSNPNLYWYRQAAGRGLQLLFYSVGIGQISSEVPQNLSASRPQDRQFILSSKKLLLSDSGFYLCAWSRSMIDEKLFFGSGTQLSVL.

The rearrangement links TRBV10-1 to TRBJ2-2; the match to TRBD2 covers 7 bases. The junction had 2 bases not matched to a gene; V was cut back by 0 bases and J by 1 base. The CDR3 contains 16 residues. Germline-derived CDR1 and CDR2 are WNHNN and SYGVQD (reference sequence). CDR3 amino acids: CASSESAGVNTGELFF. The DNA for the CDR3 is TGCGCCAGCAGTGAGTCGGCGGGAGTGAACACCGGGGAGCTGTTTTTT.

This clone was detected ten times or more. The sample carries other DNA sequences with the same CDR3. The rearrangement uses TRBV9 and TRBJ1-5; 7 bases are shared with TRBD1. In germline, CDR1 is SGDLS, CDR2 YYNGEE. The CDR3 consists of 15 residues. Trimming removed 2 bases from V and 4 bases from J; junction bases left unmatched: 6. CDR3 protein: CASSVTGAGNQPQHF. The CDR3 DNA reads TGTGCCAGCAGCGTCACAGGGGCCGGAAATCAGCCCCAGCATTTT.

The CDR3 region is CASSLKPYPIAKNIQYF. The CDR3 nucleotides read TGTGCCAGCAGTTTAAAGCCCTACCCGATAGCCAAAAACATTCAGTACTTC. The rearrangement joins TRBV27 to TRBJ2-4; D not resolved. CDR3 length equals 17 residues. CDR1 is MNHEY, CDR2 SMNVEV, per germline (reference sequence). The V gene lost 2 bases and the J gene lost 0 bases, with 14 bases spanning the gap.

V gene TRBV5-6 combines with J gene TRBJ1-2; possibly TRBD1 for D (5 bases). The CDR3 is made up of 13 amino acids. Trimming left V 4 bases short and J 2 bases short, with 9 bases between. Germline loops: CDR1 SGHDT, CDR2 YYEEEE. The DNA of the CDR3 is TGTGCCAGCAGCGGCGGGGCAAACTATGGCTACACCTTC. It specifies CASSGGANYGYTF.

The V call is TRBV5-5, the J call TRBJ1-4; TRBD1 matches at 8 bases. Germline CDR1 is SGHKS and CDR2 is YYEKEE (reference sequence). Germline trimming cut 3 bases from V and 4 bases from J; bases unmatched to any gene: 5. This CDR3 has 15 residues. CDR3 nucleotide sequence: TGTGCCAGCAGCTGGGCGGACAGGGATAATGAAAAACTGTTTTTT. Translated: CASSWADRDNEKLFF.

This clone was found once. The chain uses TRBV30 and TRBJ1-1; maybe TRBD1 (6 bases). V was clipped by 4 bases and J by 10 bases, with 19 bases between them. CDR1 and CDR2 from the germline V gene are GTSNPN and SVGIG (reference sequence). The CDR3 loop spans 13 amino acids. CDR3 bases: TGTGCCTGGACTGTCGTTGGGGGGGCGGGAGCTTTCTTT. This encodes CAWTVVGGAGAFF.

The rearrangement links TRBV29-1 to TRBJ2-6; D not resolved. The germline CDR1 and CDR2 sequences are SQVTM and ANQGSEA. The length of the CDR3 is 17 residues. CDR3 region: CQIREGQRSSGANVLTF. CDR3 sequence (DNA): TGCCAAATTAGAGAAGGCCAGAGGAGTTCTGGGGCCAACGTCCTGACTTTC.

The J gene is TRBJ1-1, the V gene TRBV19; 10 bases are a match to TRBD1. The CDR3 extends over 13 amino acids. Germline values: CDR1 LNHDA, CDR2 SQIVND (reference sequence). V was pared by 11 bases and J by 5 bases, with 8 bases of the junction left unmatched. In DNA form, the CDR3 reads TGTGCCTCCCGGGACAGGGGACGGACTGAAGCTTTCTTT. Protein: CASRDRGRTEAFF. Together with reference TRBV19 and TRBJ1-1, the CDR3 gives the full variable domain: DGGITQSPKYLFRKEGQNVTLSCEQNLNHDAMYWYRQDPGQGLRLIYYSQIVNDFQKGDIAEGYSVSREKKESFPLTVTSAQKNPTAFYLCASRDRGRTEAFFGQGTRLTVV.

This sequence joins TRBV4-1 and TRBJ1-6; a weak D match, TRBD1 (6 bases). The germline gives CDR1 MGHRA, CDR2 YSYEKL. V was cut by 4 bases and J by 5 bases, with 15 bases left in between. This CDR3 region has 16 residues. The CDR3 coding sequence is TGCGCCAGCAGCCGAATGCCGGGACAAAATAATTCACCCCTCCACTTT. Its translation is CASSRMPGQNNSPLHF.

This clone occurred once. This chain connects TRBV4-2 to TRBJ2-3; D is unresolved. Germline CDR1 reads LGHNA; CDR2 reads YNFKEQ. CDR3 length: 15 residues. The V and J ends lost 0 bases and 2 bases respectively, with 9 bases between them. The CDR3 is CASSQDGRSTDTQYF. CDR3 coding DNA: TGTGCCAGCAGCCAAGATGGCAGGTCCACAGATACGCAGTATTTT.

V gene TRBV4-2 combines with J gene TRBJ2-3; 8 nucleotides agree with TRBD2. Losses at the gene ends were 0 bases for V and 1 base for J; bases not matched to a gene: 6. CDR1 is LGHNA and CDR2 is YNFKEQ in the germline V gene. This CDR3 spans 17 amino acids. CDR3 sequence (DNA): TGTGCCAGCAGCCAAGACCAAGCGGGAGTCGGCACAGATACGCAGTATTTT. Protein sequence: CASSQDQAGVGTDTQYF.

In DNA, the CDR3 is TGTGCCAGCAGTCAACGCGTGGAGGAAAAACTGTTTTTT. It codes for CASSQRVEEKLFF. This rearrangement joins TRBV6-2 or TRBV6-3 to TRBJ1-4; D gene uncertain. CDR1 is MNHEY, CDR2 SVGEGT, per germline. The CDR3 sequence is 13 residues long. Trimming removed 5 bases from V and 8 bases from J, with 12 bases in between.

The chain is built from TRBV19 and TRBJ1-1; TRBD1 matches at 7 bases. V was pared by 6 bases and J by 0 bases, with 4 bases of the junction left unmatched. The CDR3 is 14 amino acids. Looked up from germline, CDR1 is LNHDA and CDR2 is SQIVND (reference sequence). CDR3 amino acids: CASSRTGVNTEAFF. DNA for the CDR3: TGTGCCAGTAGCCGGACAGGAGTGAACACTGAAGCTTTCTTT.

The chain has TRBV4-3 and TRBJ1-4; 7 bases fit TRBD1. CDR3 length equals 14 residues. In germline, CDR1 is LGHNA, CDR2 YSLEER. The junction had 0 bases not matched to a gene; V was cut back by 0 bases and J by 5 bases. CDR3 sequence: CASSQEQGNEKLFF. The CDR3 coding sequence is TGCGCCAGCAGCCAAGAACAGGGGAATGAAAAACTGTTTTTT.

CDR3 in amino acids: CASSVGPVPTEAFF. The CDR3 coding sequence is TGTGCCAGCAGCGTAGGGCCTGTCCCCACTGAAGCTTTCTTT. The chain recombines TRBV9 with TRBJ1-1; no definite D call. The germline gives CDR1 SGDLS, CDR2 YYNGEE. With 0 bases removed from V and 4 bases from J, the gap between germline ends came to 10 bases. The length of the CDR3 is 14 residues.

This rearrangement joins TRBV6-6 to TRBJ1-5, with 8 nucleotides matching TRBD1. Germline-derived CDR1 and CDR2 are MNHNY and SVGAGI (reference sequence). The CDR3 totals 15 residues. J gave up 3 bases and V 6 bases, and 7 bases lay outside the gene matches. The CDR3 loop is CASSGQGRNNQPQHF. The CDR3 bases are TGTGCCAGCAGCGGACAGGGCCGGAACAATCAGCCCCAGCATTTT.

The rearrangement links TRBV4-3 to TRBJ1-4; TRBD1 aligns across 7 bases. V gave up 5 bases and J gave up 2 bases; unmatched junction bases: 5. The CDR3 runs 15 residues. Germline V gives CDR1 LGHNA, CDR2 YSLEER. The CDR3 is CASSTRGWTNEKLFF. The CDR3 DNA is TGCGCCAGCAGCACCAGGGGGTGGACTAATGAAAAACTGTTTTTT.

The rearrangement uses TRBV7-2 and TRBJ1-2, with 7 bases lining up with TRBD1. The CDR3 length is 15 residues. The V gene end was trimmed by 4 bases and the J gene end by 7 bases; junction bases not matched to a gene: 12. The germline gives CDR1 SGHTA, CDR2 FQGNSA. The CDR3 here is CASSSGQVWPRGYTF. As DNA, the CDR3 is TGTGCCAGCAGCTCCGGACAGGTCTGGCCTCGTGGCTACACCTTC.

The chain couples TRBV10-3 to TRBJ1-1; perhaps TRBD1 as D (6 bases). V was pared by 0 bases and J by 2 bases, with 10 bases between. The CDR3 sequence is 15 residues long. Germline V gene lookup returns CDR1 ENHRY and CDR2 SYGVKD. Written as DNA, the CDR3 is TGTGCCATCAGTGAGTCACCACAGGGCAACACTGAAGCTTTCTTT. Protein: CAISESPQGNTEAFF.

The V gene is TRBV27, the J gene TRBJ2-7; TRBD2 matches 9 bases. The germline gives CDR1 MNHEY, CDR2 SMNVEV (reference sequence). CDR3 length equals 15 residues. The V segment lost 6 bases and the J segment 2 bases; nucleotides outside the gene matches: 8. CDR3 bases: TGTGCCAGCAGCCTGACTAGCGGTCCGACCTACGAGCAGTACTTC. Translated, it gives CASSLTSGPTYEQYF.